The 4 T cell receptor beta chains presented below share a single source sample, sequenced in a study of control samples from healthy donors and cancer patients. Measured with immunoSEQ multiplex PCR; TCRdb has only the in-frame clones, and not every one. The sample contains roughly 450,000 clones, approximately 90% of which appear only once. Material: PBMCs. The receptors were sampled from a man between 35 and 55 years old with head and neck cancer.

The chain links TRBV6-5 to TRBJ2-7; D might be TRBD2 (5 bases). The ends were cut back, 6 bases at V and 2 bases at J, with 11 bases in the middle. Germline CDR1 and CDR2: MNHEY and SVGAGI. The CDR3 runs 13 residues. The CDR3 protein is CASRGDVPYEQYF. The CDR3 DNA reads TGTGCCAGCAGGGGAGACGTCCCCTACGAGCAGTACTTC.

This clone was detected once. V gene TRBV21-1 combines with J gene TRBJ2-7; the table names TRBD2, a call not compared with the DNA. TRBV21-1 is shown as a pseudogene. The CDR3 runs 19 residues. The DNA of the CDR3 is TGTGCCAGCACCCTAGCCCCCCGGCTAGCGGGGGGAGCAACCTACGAGCAGTACTTC. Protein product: CASTLAPRLAGGATYEQYF.

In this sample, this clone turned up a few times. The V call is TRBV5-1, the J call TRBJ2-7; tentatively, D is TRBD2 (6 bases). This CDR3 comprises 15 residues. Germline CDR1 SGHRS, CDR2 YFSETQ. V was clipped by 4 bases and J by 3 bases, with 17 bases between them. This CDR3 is CASSPIGRSHYEQYF. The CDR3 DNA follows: TGCGCCAGCAGCCCCATAGGGAGGTCACACTACGAGCAGTACTTC.

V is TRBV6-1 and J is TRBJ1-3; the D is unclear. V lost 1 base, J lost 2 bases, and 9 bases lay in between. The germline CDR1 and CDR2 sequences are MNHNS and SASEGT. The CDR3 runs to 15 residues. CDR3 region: CASSEGAWAGNTIYF. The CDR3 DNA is TGTGCCAGCAGTGAAGGGGCCTGGGCTGGAAACACCATATATTTT.